The 2 T cell receptor beta chains below were found in one sample sequenced in a study of shared clonotypes between healthy human individuals. Generated by immunoSEQ multiplex PCR, the TCRdb table keeps only in-frame clones and is missing some. The sample lists millions of clones; roughly 94% were seen once. Sequencing was performed on naive CD4+ T cells sorted from blood. Subset denoted: CD45RA+ positively selected. These receptors all stem from a man aged 18 to 35 in good health.

This clone showed up just once. The CDR3 loop reads CASSQSSQGPSTGGYTF. The CDR3 bases are TGTGCCAGCAGCCAATCGTCCCAGGGCCCCTCCACCGGTGGCTACACCTTC. The chain joins TRBV16 to TRBJ1-2; D might be TRBD1 (5 bases). CDR3 length: 17 amino acids. Trimming took off 0 bases at V and 7 bases at J, with 21 bases between the two ends. CDR1 is KGHSY and CDR2 is FQNENV in the germline V gene.

Details on this clone: Different DNA sequences within this sample yield the same CDR3. The chain's CDR3 is CASSRPTDTQYF. The CDR3 nucleotides are TGTGCCAGCAGCCGTCCGACAGATACGCAGTATTTT. The gene calls are TRBV7-2 and TRBJ2-3; D uncertain. The CDR3 is made up of 12 amino acids. V gave up 5 bases and J gave up 3 bases, with 6 bases separating them. Germline CDR1 reads SGHTA; CDR2 reads FQGNSA.